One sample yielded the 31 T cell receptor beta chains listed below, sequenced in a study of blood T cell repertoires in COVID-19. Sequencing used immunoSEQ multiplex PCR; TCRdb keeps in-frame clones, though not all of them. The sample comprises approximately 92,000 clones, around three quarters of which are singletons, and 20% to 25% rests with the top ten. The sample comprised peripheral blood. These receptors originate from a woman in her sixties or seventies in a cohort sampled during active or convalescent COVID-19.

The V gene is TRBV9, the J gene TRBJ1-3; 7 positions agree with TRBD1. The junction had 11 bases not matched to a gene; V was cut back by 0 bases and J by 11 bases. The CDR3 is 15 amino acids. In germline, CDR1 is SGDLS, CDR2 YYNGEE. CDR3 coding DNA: TGTGCCAGCAGCGTAGCGGAGGGGGCTTTGTCATCCATATATTTT. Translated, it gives CASSVAEGALSSIYF.

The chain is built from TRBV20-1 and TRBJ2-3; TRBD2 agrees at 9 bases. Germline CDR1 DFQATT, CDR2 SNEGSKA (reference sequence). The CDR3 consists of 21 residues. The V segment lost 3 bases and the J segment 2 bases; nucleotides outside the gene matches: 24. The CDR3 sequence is CSASGGTGGGALSTLTDTQYF. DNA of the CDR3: TGCAGTGCTAGTGGAGGGACTGGCGGGGGGGCCTTATCTACCCTCACAGATACGCAGTATTTT.

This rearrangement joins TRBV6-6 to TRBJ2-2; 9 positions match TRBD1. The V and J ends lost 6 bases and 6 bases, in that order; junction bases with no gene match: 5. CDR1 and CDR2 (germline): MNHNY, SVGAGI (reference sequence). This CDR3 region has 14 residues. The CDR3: CASSRDRAAGELFF. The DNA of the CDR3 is TGTGCCAGCAGCCGGGACAGGGCTGCCGGGGAGCTGTTTTTT.

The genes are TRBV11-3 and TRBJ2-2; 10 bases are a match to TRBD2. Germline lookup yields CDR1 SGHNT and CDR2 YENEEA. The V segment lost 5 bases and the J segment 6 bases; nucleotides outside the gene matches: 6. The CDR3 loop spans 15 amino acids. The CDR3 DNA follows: TGTGCCAGCAGCCCCAGCGGGGGGGCGTCCGGGGAGCTGTTTTTT. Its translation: CASSPSGGASGELFF.

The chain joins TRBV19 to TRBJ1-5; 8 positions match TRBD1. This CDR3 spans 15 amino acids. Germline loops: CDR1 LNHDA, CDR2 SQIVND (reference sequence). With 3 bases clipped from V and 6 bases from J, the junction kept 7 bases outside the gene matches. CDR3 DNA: TGTGCCAGTAGTATCGTTCAGGGGGCTAGTCAGCCCCAGCATTTT. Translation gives CASSIVQGASQPQHF.

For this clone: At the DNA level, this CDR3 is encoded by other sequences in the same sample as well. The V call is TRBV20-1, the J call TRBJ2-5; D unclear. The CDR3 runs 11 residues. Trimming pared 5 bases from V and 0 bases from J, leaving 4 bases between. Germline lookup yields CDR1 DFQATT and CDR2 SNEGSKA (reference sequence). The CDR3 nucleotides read TGCAGTGCTCAGAACCAAGAGACCCAGTACTTC. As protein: CSAQNQETQYF.

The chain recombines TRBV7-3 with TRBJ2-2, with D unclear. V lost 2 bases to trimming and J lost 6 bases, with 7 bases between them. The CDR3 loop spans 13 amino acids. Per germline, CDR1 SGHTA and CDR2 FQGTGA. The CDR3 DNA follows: TGTGCCAGCAGCTTAGCAAGAGCCGGGGAGCTGTTTTTT. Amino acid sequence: CASSLARAGELFF.

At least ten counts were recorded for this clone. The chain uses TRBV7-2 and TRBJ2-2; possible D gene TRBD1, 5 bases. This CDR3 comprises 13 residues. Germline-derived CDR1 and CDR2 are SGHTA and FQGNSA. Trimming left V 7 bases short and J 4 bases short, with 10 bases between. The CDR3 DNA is TGTGCCAGCAATTCAGGGATCACCGGGGAGCTGTTTTTT. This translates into CASNSGITGELFF. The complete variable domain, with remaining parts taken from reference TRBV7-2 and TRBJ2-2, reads GAGVSQSPSNKVTEKGKDVELRCDPISGHTALYWYRQSLGQGLEFLIYFQGNSAPDKSGLPSDRFSAERTGGSVSTLTIQRTQQEDSAVYLCASNSGITGELFFGEGSRLTVL.

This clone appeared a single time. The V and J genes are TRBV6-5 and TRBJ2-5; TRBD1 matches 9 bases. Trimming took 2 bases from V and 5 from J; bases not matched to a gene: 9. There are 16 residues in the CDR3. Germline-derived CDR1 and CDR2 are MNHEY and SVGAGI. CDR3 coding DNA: TGTGCCAGCAGTTACCGAGGACAGGGGTGGGAGGAGACCCAGTACTTC. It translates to CASSYRGQGWEETQYF.

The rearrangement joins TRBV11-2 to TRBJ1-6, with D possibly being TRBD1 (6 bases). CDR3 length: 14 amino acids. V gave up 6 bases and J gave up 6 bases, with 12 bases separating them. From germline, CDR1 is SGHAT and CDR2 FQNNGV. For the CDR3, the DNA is TGTGCCAGCAGAATCGGGACATCTAATTCACCCCTCCACTTT. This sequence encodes CASRIGTSNSPLHF. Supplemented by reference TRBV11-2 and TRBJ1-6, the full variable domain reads EAGVAQSPRYKIIEKRQSVAFWCNPISGHATLYWYQQILGQGPKLLIQFQNNGVVDDSQLPKDRFSAERLKGVDSTLKIQPAKLEDSAVYLCASRIGTSNSPLHFGNGTRLTVT.

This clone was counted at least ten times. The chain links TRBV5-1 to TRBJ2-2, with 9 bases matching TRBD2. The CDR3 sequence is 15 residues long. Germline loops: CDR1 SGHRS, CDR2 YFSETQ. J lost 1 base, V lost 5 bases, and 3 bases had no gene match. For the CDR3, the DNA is TGCGCCAGCAGAAGTAGCGGGGGGAACACCGGGGAGCTGTTTTTT. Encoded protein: CASRSSGGNTGELFF.

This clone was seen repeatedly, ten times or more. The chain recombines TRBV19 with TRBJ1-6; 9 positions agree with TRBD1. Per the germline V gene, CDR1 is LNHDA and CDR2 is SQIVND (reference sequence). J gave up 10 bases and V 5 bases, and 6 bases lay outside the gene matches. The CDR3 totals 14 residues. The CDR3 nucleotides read TGTGCCAGTAGTCCCGGGACAGGGCCCTCACCCCTCCACTTT. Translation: CASSPGTGPSPLHF.

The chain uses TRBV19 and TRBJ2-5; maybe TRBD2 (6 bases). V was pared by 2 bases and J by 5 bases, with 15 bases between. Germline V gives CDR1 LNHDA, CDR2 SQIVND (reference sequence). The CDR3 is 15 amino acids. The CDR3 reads CASSISGLFGETQYF. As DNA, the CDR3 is TGTGCCAGTAGTATATCGGGACTTTTTGGGGAGACCCAGTACTTC. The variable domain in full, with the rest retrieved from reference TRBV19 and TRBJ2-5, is DGGITQSPKYLFRKEGQNVTLSCEQNLNHDAMYWYRQDPGQGLRLIYYSQIVNDFQKGDIAEGYSVSREKKESFPLTVTSAQKNPTAFYLCASSISGLFGETQYFGPGTRLLVL.

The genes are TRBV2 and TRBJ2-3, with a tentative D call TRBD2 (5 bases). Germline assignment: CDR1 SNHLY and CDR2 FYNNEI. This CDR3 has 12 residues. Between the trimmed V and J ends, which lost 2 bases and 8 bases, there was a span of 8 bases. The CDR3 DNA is TGTGCCAGCAGTGAAATTGGAGGTACGCAGTATTTT. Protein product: CASSEIGGTQYF.

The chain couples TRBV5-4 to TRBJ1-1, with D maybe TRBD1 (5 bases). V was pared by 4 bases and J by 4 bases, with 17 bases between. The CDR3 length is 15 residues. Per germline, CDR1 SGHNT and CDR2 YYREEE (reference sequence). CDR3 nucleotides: TGTGCCAGCAGCCCCACGGGAAGGGGAGGCACTGAAGCTTTCTTT. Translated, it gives CASSPTGRGGTEAFF.

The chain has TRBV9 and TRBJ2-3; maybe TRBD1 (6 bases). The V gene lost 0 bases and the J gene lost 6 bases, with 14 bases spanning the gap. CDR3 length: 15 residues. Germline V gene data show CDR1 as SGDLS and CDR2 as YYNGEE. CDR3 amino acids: CASSVGGQGRDTQYF. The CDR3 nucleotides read TGTGCCAGCAGCGTAGGGGGGCAGGGAAGGGATACGCAGTATTTT.

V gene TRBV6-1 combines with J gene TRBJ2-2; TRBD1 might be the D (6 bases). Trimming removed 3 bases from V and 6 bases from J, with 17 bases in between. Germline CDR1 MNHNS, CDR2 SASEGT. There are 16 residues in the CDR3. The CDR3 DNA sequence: TGTGCCAGCAGTGACCCCACAGGGCGGGCGGCCGGGGAGCTGTTTTTT. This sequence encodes CASSDPTGRAAGELFF.

CDR3 DNA sequence: TGTGCCAGCAGCTGGCGGGGGGCGAACACCGGGGAGCTGTTTTTT. Residues: CASSWRGANTGELFF. The J gene is TRBJ2-2, the V gene TRBV11-2, with 8 positions matching TRBD2. After removal of 4 bases from V and 0 bases from J, the junction contained 1 base not matched to a gene. Germline CDR1 and CDR2: SGHAT and FQNNGV. This CDR3 has 15 amino acids.

The CDR3 nucleotides read TGTGCCAGTATCGGGGATATGAACACTGAAGCTTTCTTT. This translates into CASIGDMNTEAFF. The chain couples TRBV19 to TRBJ1-1; D call uncertain. V shed 7 bases and J shed 0 bases, with 9 bases lying between them. The CDR3 consists of 13 residues. Looked up from germline, CDR1 is LNHDA and CDR2 is SQIVND (reference sequence). Looking up the rest from reference TRBV19 and TRBJ1-1 gives the full variable domain: DGGITQSPKYLFRKEGQNVTLSCEQNLNHDAMYWYRQDPGQGLRLIYYSQIVNDFQKGDIAEGYSVSREKKESFPLTVTSAQKNPTAFYLCASIGDMNTEAFFGQGTRLTVV.

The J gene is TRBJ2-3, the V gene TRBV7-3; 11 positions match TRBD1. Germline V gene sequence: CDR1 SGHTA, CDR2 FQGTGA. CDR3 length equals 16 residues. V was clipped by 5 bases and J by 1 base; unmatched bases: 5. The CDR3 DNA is TGTGCCAGCAGCCGGGGGACAGGGGGAGGCACAGATACGCAGTATTTT. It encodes CASSRGTGGGTDTQYF.

The CDR3 sequence: CASSALGGLGSLLPYNEQFF. The CDR3 nucleotides are TGTGCCAGCAGCGCCCTAGGGGGCTTAGGTTCTTTGTTGCCATACAATGAGCAGTTCTTC. The rearrangement links TRBV7-3 to TRBJ2-1; TRBD1 matches 7 bases. This CDR3 contains 20 residues. The V gene end was trimmed by 5 bases and the J gene end by 4 bases; junction bases not matched to a gene: 23. Germline-derived CDR1 and CDR2 are SGHTA and FQGTGA.

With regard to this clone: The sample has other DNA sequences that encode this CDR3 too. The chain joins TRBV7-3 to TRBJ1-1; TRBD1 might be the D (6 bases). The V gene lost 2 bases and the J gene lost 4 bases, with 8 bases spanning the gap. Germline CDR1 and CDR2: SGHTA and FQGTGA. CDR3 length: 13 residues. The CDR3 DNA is TGTGCCAGCAGCTTACGAGGGGGCACTGAAGCTTTCTTT. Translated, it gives CASSLRGGTEAFF. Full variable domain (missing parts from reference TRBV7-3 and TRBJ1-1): GAGVSQTPSNKVTEKGKYVELRCDPISGHTALYWYRQSLGQGPEFLIYFQGTGAADDSGLPNDRFFAVRPEGSVSTLKIQRTERGDSAVYLCASSLRGGTEAFFGQGTRLTVV.

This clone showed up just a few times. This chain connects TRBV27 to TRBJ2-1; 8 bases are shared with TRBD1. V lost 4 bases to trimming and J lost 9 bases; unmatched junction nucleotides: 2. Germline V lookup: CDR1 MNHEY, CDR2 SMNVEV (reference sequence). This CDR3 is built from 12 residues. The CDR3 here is CASSSQGGEQFF. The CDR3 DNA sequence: TGTGCCAGCAGTTCACAGGGGGGTGAGCAGTTCTTC.

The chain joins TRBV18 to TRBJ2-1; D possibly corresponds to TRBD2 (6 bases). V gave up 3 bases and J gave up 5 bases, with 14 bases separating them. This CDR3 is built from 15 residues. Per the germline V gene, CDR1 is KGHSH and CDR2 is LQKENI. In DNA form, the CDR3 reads TGTGCCAGCTCACCTTTCGGCGGGGTCGACAATGAGCAGTTCTTC. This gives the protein CASSPFGGVDNEQFF.

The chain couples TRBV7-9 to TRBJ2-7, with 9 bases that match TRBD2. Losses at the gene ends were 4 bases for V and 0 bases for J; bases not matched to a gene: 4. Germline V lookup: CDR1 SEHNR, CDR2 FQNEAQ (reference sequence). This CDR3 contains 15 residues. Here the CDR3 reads CASSWAGGSSYEQYF. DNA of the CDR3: TGTGCCAGCAGCTGGGCGGGGGGGAGCTCCTACGAGCAGTACTTC.

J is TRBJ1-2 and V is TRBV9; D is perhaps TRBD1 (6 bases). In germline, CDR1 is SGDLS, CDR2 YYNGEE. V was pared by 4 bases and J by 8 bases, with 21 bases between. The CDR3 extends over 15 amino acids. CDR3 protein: CASSFIRGSGEGYTF. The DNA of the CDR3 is TGTGCCAGCAGCTTCATCAGGGGTTCAGGCGAGGGCTACACCTTC.

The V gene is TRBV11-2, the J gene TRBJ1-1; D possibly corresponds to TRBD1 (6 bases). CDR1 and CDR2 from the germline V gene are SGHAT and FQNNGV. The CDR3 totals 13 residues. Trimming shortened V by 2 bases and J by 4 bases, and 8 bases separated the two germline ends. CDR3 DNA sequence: TGTGCCAGCAGCTTATCAGGGGTCACTGAAGCTTTCTTT. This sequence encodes CASSLSGVTEAFF.

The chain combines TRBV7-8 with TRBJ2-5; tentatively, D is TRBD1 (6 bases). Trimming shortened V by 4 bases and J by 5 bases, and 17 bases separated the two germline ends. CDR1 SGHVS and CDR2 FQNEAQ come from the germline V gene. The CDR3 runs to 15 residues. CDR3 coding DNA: TGTGCCAGCAGCTCCGGTCTGGGGGCTGGGGAGACCCAGTACTTC. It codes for CASSSGLGAGETQYF.

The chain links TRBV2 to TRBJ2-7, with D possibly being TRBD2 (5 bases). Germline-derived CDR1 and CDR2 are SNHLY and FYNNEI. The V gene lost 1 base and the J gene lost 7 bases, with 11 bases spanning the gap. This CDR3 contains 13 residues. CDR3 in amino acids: CASSEGRGWEQYF. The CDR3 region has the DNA TGTGCCAGCAGTGAAGGTCGAGGGTGGGAGCAGTACTTC.

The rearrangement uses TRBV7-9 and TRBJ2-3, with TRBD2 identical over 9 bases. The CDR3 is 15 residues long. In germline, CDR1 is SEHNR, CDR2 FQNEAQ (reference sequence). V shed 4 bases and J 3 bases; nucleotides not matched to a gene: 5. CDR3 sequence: CASSYLSGGTDTQYF. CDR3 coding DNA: TGTGCCAGCAGCTATTTGAGCGGGGGGACAGATACGCAGTATTTT.

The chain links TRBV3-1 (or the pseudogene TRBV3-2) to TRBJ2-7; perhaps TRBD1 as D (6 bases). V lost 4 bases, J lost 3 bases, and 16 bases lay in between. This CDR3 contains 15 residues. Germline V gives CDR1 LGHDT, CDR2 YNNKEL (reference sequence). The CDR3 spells CASSPRTALNYEQYF. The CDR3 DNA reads TGTGCCAGCAGCCCGAGGACAGCGTTGAACTACGAGCAGTACTTC.